The following is a T cell receptor beta chain sequence with its context. Its antigen is currently not known. No much larger clonotype is one base removed from it; base qualities were not supplied. These data are taken from a study of T cell repertoires in urothelial bladder cancer (dated by TCRdb to the late 2010s). Context from the whole study: Of the roughly 12 resected lesions, three were clinical stage cT0, three were cTa, three were cT1 and three were cT2 or greater. In the study, clonality of the TCR repertoire in bladder tumors was compared against clonality in benign bladder inflammation. Around 13 patients with bladder lesions undergoing transurethral resection were identified prospectively. About 13 resected bladder lesions, consisting of urothelial carcinoma (UC+) and benign (UC-) specimens, were examined.

Broad study findings and their caveats: Median tumor infiltrating lymphocyte percentage was approximately 1.9% in carcinoma specimens and about 12% in benign specimens. In carcinoma specimens, up to roughly 15% of infiltrating lymphocytes were accounted for by a single T-cell clone, compared with roughly 2% in benign specimens. Urothelial carcinoma specimens had a median of around 6,000 T cells, fewer than the median of about 27,000 seen in benign specimens.

Measured from the cysteine to the phenylalanine, the CDR3 is 14 residues long. Only the CDR3 part of the read is kept: 42 bases, read in frame from the first base. Based on the germline V gene (reference sequence), the CDR1 and CDR2 sequences are LNHDA and SQIVND. Trimming takes 7 bases from V and 1 base from J, and the germline ends sit 13 bases apart. The immunoSEQ assay was used to sequence the CDR3 region of the TCR beta chain. Turning to the authors' computational methods: For each specimen, the T-cell fraction, clonal dominance, and maximum TCR clone frequency were calculated. In TCRdb, the immuneACCESS table is reduced to in-frame sequences with V and J assigned. These tables do not hold every clone; where another copy was compared, an unresolved V gene accounts for under half, and the others remain unexplained. That table is the source of V, J and clone size, and D and trimming were worked out from the DNA. In all, the sample holds over 10,000 clones, and less than 75% of those were seen once. In total, the top ten clones hold about 8.1% of the sample.

Bladder lesion specimens were collected at transurethral resection and stored at -80C. DNA was isolated from the bladder specimens obtained at transurethral resection. The TCR comes from a human donor with urothelial carcinoma. Sequenced input: tumor-infiltrating cells from bladder cancer. The rearranged segments are TRBV19 and TRBJ1-1, with a weak D call of TRBD1 (5 bases match). The bases are TGTGCCAGTACCCACCTTGGACAGAACACTGAAGCTTTCTTT. This translates into CASTHLGQNTEAFF.